What follows are 8 T cell receptor beta chains derived from one specimen sequenced in a study of cytomegalovirus exposure and HLA in healthy donors (dated by TCRdb to 2016 to 2017). Library generation was performed with the immunoSEQ multiplex PCR assay. For the multiplex PCR, a mixture combining 60 forward primers for TCR Vbeta segments and 13 reverse primers for TCR Jbeta segments was used. The table comes from immuneACCESS by way of TCRdb, which keeps in-frame sequences with V and J called. Part of the clones is missing from these tables; in studies checked, under half for an unresolved V gene and the rest for unknown reasons. The sample records more than 90,000 clones, approximately 85% of which are singletons. In total, the top ten clones hold about 3.8% of the sample. The specimen was PBMCs. The receptors come from a man younger than 45 in good health and CMV-seronegative.

The chain is built from TRBV28 and TRBJ2-3; tentative D call: TRBD2 (5 bases). Per the germline V gene, CDR1 is MDHEN and CDR2 is SYDVKM. V lost 5 bases to trimming and J lost 1 base, with 22 bases between them. CDR3 size: 18 residues. The CDR3 spells CASSPAALGSGGTDTQYF. The CDR3 DNA sequence: TGTGCCAGCAGTCCCGCGGCGTTGGGGAGTGGGGGCACAGATACGCAGTATTTT. Variable domain in full (rest from reference TRBV28 and TRBJ2-3): DVKVTQSSRYLVKRTGEKVFLECVQDMDHENMFWYRQDPGLGLRLIYFSYDVKMKEKGDIPEGYSVSREKKERFSLILESASTNQTSMYLCASSPAALGSGGTDTQYFGPGTRLTVL.

The J gene is TRBJ1-4, the V gene TRBV11-2, with D hard to call. The length of the CDR3 is 12 residues. The ends were cut back, 2 bases at V and 12 bases at J, with 10 bases in the middle. In germline, CDR1 is SGHAT, CDR2 FQNNGV. CDR3 loop: CASSLLARELFF. Here the CDR3 DNA reads TGTGCCAGCAGCTTATTAGCGAGGGAACTGTTTTTT.

In DNA form, the CDR3 reads TGTGCCAGTAGTCCGGGACTAGCGGGAAAAGAGACCCAGTACTTC. This gives the protein CASSPGLAGKETQYF. This chain joins TRBV19 and TRBJ2-5; 13 nucleotides align to TRBD2. Germline lookup yields CDR1 LNHDA and CDR2 SQIVND (reference sequence). This CDR3 is 15 amino acids long. V shed 5 bases, J shed 3 bases, and the junction held 3 bases outside the gene matches.

CDR3: CASSPQAYQETQYF. CDR3 nucleotide sequence: TGTGCCAGCAGCCCTCAGGCGTACCAAGAGACCCAGTACTTC. This rearrangement joins TRBV28 to TRBJ2-5; D is ambiguous. There are 14 residues in the CDR3. V was clipped by 6 bases and J by 0 bases, with 11 bases between them. From germline, CDR1 is MDHEN and CDR2 SYDVKM.

V is TRBV5-6 and J is TRBJ2-7; 8 bases line up with TRBD1. V was pared by 0 bases and J by 2 bases, with 4 bases of the junction left unmatched. The CDR3 is 15 amino acids. Germline CDR1 reads SGHDT; CDR2 reads YYEEEE. CDR3 nucleotide sequence: TGTGCCAGCAGCTTGGGACAGGGGAACCCCTACGAGCAGTACTTC. Its translation is CASSLGQGNPYEQYF.

This sequence joins TRBV4-3 and TRBJ1-1, with no clear D. CDR1 and CDR2 (germline): LGHNA, YSLEER. Trimming left V 0 bases short and J 8 bases short, with 10 bases between. The CDR3 is made up of 13 amino acids. This chain's CDR3 is CASSQEQDREAFF. CDR3 in DNA: TGCGCCAGCAGCCAAGAGCAGGATAGGGAAGCTTTCTTT.

The chain links TRBV5-6 to TRBJ2-3; TRBD2 agrees at 9 bases. The CDR3 has 17 residues. V lost 0 bases, J lost 3 bases, and 8 bases stayed unmatched. CDR1 and CDR2 from the germline V gene are SGHDT and YYEEEE. CDR3 amino acids: CASSLGSSGTRTDTQYF. The CDR3 DNA follows: TGTGCCAGCAGCTTGGGATCTAGCGGGACGAGAACAGATACGCAGTATTTT. The variable domain in full, completed from reference TRBV5-6 and TRBJ2-3, reads DAGVTQSPTHLIKTRGQQVTLRCSPKSGHDTVSWYQQALGQGPQFIFQYYEEEERQRGNFPDRFSGHQFPNYSSELNVNALLLGDSALYLCASSLGSSGTRTDTQYFGPGTRLTVL.

V gene TRBV7-3 combines with J gene TRBJ1-2, with D tentatively TRBD1 (5 bases). Trimming took off 7 bases at V and 2 bases at J, with 17 bases between the two ends. The V gene's germline CDR1 is SGHTA and CDR2 FQGTGA. This CDR3 spans 15 amino acids. The CDR3 DNA follows: TGTGCCAGCAACTACCCTCTGGACAAAAACTATGGCTACACCTTC. As protein: CASNYPLDKNYGYTF.